The text below deals with one TCR beta chain. TRB was amplified by touch-down multiplex PCR, primer pools A and B combined. No DNA is given; TCRdb re-called the multiplex PCR reads and lists each CDR3 protein once. The specimen's table records 2,300 or so distinct CDR3 sequences. TRB amplification used around 270 ng of peripheral blood genomic DNA. This entry belongs to a study of T cell clusters in autoimmune cytopenias. The CDR3 runs to 13 residues. This TCR was recovered from a human donor with an autoimmune cytopenia or autoimmune hepatitis (not recorded which). Source material: peripheral blood. The chain carries TRBV12-3 or TRBV12-4 and TRBJ2-2. CDR3 residues: CASSASVPGELFF.